These 11 T cell receptor beta chains share one sample of origin, sequenced in a study of CD8+ T cells in alopecia areata. Following extraction, RNA underwent reverse transcription to cDNA, which served as the sequencing template. Method: immunoSEQ multiplex PCR; TCRdb's copy keeps in-frame clones and lacks some. This table holds around 100,000 clones with no singletons; the top ten claim around 19%. What was sequenced was lesional skin. These receptors were obtained from a C3H/HeJ mouse with alopecia areata. MHC haplotype here: H2-k.

This clone has more than one count but fewer than ten. Gene labels here are mouse ones. The read gets to within 4 residues of the CDR3 end, and the germline J gene fills in the rest. The V and J genes are TRBV1 and TRBJ1-1; 11 bases are shared with TRBD1. Germline V lookup: CDR1 NSQYPW, CDR2 LRSPGD (reference sequence). The CDR3 is 16 residues long. The J segment lost 3 bases and the V segment lost 0 bases, leaving 3 bases of the junction unmatched. This CDR3 reads CTCSADGTGGDTEVFF. CDR3 DNA, as far as it was read: TGCACCTGCAGTGCAGACGGGACAGGGGGTGACACA.

This clone was picked up a small number of times. These gene names are mouse names. From the germline J gene comes the end of the CDR3, since the read stops 4 residues before it. The chain couples TRBV1 to TRBJ2-7; 9 nucleotides match TRBD2. The CDR3 sequence is 14 residues long. V lost 2 bases, J lost 3 bases, and 2 bases stayed unmatched. Germline-derived CDR1 and CDR2 are NSQYPW and LRSPGD (reference sequence). The CDR3 is CTCSARDWVYEQYF. The DNA read from the CDR3 is TGCACCTGCAGTGCAAGGGACTGGGTCTAT.

Turning to this clone: Gene names denote mouse genes. Read coverage stops 4 residues before the CDR3 terminus; the germline J gene supplies the remainder. The chain links TRBV19 to TRBJ2-3, with 8 bases fitting TRBD2. Germline CDR1 reads FNHDT; CDR2 reads SITEND (reference sequence). The CDR3 is 16 residues long. V gave up 0 bases and J gave up 0 bases; unmatched junction bases: 3. The CDR3 is CASSIEAGGSAETLYF. The sequenced part of the CDR3 DNA is TGTGCCAGCAGTATAGAGGCTGGGGGGAGTGCAGAA. Combining the CDR3 with reference TRBV19 and TRBJ2-3 gives the whole variable domain GGIITQTPKFLIGQEGQKLTLKCQQNFNHDTMYWYRQDSGKGLRLIYYSITENDLQKGDLSEGYDASREKKSSFSLTVTSAQKNEMAVFLCASSIEAGGSAETLYFGSGTRLTVL.

This clone was recorded a few times. The gene symbols are mouse symbols. The read is 4 residues too short to cover the CDR3 end, so that end is filled in from the germline J gene. This sequence joins TRBV17 and TRBJ2-7, with 12 bases lining up with TRBD1. This CDR3 has 15 residues. CDR1 and CDR2 (germline): MNHDT, YYDKIL. CDR3 loop: CASSRVGQGAHEQYF. CDR3 DNA (partial): TGTGCTAGCAGTAGAGTGGGACAGGGGGCGCAT.

This clone was counted only a few times. Germline and genes: mouse. The CDR3 extends 4 residues past the end of the read, so its final part is completed from the germline J gene. The chain is built from TRBV1 and TRBJ2-1, with 10 nucleotides matching TRBD1. V trimming: 0 bases; J trimming: 1 base; junction bases outside the gene matches: 3. Germline assignment: CDR1 NSQYPW and CDR2 LRSPGD (reference sequence). This CDR3 is built from 17 residues. CDR3 bases read: TGCACCTGCAGTGCAGATGAGGGACAGGGGAACTATGCT. The encoded protein is CTCSADEGQGNYA. The whole CDR3 protein is CTCSADEGQGNYAEQFF.

This clone was picked up a small number of times. Gene names refer to mouse genes. The observed sequence ends 4 residues before the CDR3 terminus, with the missing tail filled in from the germline J gene. The rearrangement uses TRBV17 and TRBJ2-3, with D possibly being TRBD2 (5 bases). Trimming cost V 3 bases and J 0 bases, with 7 bases left between them. The germline gives CDR1 MNHDT, CDR2 YYDKIL. CDR3 size: 14 residues. The CDR3: CASSRDFSAETLYF. The sequenced part of the CDR3 DNA is TGTGCTAGCAGTAGGGACTTTAGTGCAGAA.

Of note for this clone: Mouse germline and gene names are used. CDR3 region: CASGGQIYAEQFF. The CDR3 DNA, read in part, is TGTGCCAGCGGTGGACAAATCTATGCT. V is TRBV13-2 and J is TRBJ2-1; no reliable D call. The CDR3 is cut off 4 residues early in the read; its end comes from the germline J gene. V was clipped by 3 bases and J by 3 bases, with 7 bases between them. This CDR3 has 13 residues. Looked up from germline, CDR1 is NNHNN and CDR2 is SYGAGS (reference sequence).

Ten or more counts support this clone. Mouse gene names apply. The CDR3 extends 4 residues past the end of the read, so its final part is completed from the germline J gene. J is TRBJ2-7 and V is TRBV13-3, with 8 bases lining up with TRBD1. The CDR3 totals 13 residues. Germline values: CDR1 NNHDY, CDR2 SYVADS. CDR3 DNA (partial): TGTGCCAGCAGTGAGGACAGGGACCAT. Amino acid sequence: CASSEDRDH. The CDR3, in full, reads CASSEDRDHEQYF.

Note on this clone: Each gene name is a mouse one. The CDR3 is cut off 4 residues early in the read; its end comes from the germline J gene. The chain links TRBV13-3 to TRBJ1-4, with D perhaps TRBD1 (6 bases). The germline V gene encodes CDR1 NNHDY and CDR2 SYVADS. V was cut by 2 bases and J by 6 bases, with 14 bases left in between. CDR3 length: 15 amino acids. CDR3 bases read: TGTGCCAGCAGTGAAGGGCAGGGGAGGGACGAA. It translates to CASSEGQGRDE. From start to end, the CDR3 is CASSEGQGRDERLFF.

Concerning this clone itself: Gene names refer to mouse genes. The missing CDR3 end, 4 residues past where the read stops, is filled in from the germline J gene. This chain uses TRBV19 with TRBJ2-5; TRBD2 agrees at 10 bases. CDR3 length: 15 amino acids. With V trimmed by 4 bases and J by 0 bases, 2 bases remained unmatched. Germline lookup yields CDR1 FNHDT and CDR2 SITEND (reference sequence). The covered CDR3 bases are TGTGCCAGCAGTGACTGGGGGGATAACCAAGAC. It specifies CASSDWGDNQD. The CDR3 in full is CASSDWGDNQDTQYF.

The table lists this clone with a few counts. The gene names here belong to mouse. The read terminates 4 residues before the CDR3 end, so the remaining end is supplied by the germline J gene. V gene TRBV13-1 combines with J gene TRBJ2-3; 12 bases are a match to TRBD2. J lost 0 bases, V lost 2 bases, and 7 bases had no gene match. Germline V CDR1 and CDR2: NSHNY, SYGAGN. This CDR3 contains 18 residues. The CDR3 loop reads CASSETGLGGFSAETLYF. Partial CDR3 DNA: TGTGCCAGCAGTGAGACGGGACTGGGGGGTTTTAGTGCAGAA.